What follows are 24 T cell receptor beta chains derived from one specimen sequenced in a study of blood T cells in healthy people across ages. Through a sample-barcoded 5' primer and a J-beta primer mix, a second PCR was run for 7 to 11 cycles. TCRdb re-called the 5' RACE reads through MiXCR, storing one row per CDR3 protein. The sample shows about 680,000 distinct CDR3 sequences, 49% of them seen only once. Sequencing was performed on blood. The source is a woman aged 60-75 years in good health.

The chain recombines TRBV7-9 with TRBJ1-1; no clear D gene. With 2 bases removed from V and 2 bases from J, the gap between germline ends came to 6 bases. Germline CDR1 SEHNR, CDR2 FQNEAQ (reference sequence). The CDR3 extends over 13 amino acids. The chain's CDR3 is CASSLTDNTEAFF. CDR3 nucleotides: TGTGCCAGCAGCTTAACTGATAACACTGAAGCTTTCTTT.

This sequence joins TRBV28 and TRBJ2-1; a possible D gene is TRBD2 (5 bases). CDR1 is MDHEN, CDR2 SYDVKM, per germline. V shed 1 base and J shed 10 bases, with 17 bases lying between them. The CDR3 consists of 15 residues. CDR3 nucleotides: TGTGCCAGCAGTTTATATGGGGTGGGGAGAGGCGAGCAGTTCTTC. It yields the protein CASSLYGVGRGEQFF.

The gene calls are TRBV7-8 and TRBJ2-4; 9 nucleotides agree with TRBD2. V gave up 4 bases and J gave up 13 bases; unmatched junction bases: 14. The CDR3 is 15 residues long. CDR1 is SGHVS and CDR2 is FQNEAQ in the germline V gene. CDR3 bases: TGTGCCAGCAGCTCAACGGCGGGAGGGCCTTGGGAGCAGTACTTC. Protein: CASSSTAGGPWEQYF.

The V and J genes are TRBV7-3 and TRBJ2-5, with 7 positions matching TRBD1. The J call could be wrong; TRBJ2-7 is a better fit for the DNA end. CDR1 is SGHTA and CDR2 is FQGTGA in the germline V gene. The CDR3 is 15 amino acids. The CDR3 DNA follows: TGTGCCAGCAGCGAAAACAGGGGACCCACCTACGAGCAGTACTTC. Its translation: CASSENRGPTYEQYF.

This clonotype occurred once. V and J are TRBV15 and TRBJ2-5, with D possibly being TRBD2 (6 bases). The ends were cut back, 1 base at V and 4 bases at J, with 16 bases in the middle. The CDR3 has 16 amino acids. The germline gives CDR1 LNHNV, CDR2 YYDKDF (reference sequence). The CDR3: CATSRGTGAGTETQYF. CDR3 in DNA: TGTGCCACCAGCAGAGGAACGGGAGCCGGGACAGAGACCCAGTACTTC.

The chain couples TRBV20-1 to TRBJ2-2; D is uncertain. CDR1 is DFQATT and CDR2 is SNEGSKA in the germline V gene (reference sequence). CDR3 length: 15 amino acids. Trimming removed 1 base at V and 0 bases at J, with 9 bases between. Here the CDR3 DNA reads TGCAGTGCTAGAGTGCCAGGACCGAACACCGGGGAGCTGTTTTTT. Its protein is CSARVPGPNTGELFF.

This clonotype was detected a few times. The V call is TRBV5-1, the J call TRBJ2-5; the D is unclear. The CDR3 is 13 amino acids. The V gene's germline CDR1 is SGHRS and CDR2 YFSETQ. With 3 bases removed from V and 12 bases from J, the gap between germline ends came to 18 bases. CDR3 loop: CASSSGPLEPEYF. CDR3 bases: TGCGCCAGCAGCTCGGGCCCCCTCGAGCCCGAGTACTTC.

Ten or more counts support this clonotype. The chain has TRBV27 and TRBJ1-2; possible D gene TRBD1, 6 bases. The CDR3 covers 15 residues. Germline V gene data show CDR1 as MNHEY and CDR2 as SMNVEV (reference sequence). The V end was cut by 3 bases, the J end by 3 bases, with 14 bases between. The CDR3 DNA is TGTGCCAGCAGTTTCCGACAAGGACAGCACTATGGCTACACCTTC. It yields the protein CASSFRQGQHYGYTF.

Only a few counts were recorded for this clonotype. The chain carries TRBV29-1 and TRBJ2-1; TRBD2 agrees at 16 bases. This CDR3 has 17 residues. J gave up 6 bases and V 6 bases, and 11 bases lay outside the gene matches. Germline V gene data show CDR1 as SQVTM and CDR2 as ANQGSEA. CDR3 in DNA: TGCAGCGTGGGACTAGCGGGAGGGCCTAGTTACATCAATGAGCAGTTCTTC. It specifies CSVGLAGGPSYINEQFF.

This chain connects TRBV10-3 to TRBJ2-5; 7 nucleotides line up with TRBD1. Germline V lookup: CDR1 ENHRY, CDR2 SYGVKD. V shed 10 bases, J shed 0 bases, and the junction held 8 bases outside the gene matches. The CDR3 sequence is 14 residues long. The CDR3 here is CATQDRANQETQYF. CDR3 bases: TGTGCCACTCAAGACAGGGCCAACCAAGAGACCCAGTACTTC.

V is TRBV28 and J is TRBJ1-2; a weak D match, TRBD1 (5 bases). V was shortened by 2 bases and J by 5 bases, with 15 bases between the two germline ends. Germline loops: CDR1 MDHEN, CDR2 SYDVKM. This CDR3 spans 15 amino acids. CDR3 amino acids: CASSLEGRSFYGYTF. The CDR3 bases are TGTGCCAGCAGTTTAGAGGGGCGCTCATTTTATGGCTACACCTTC.

This chain links TRBV14 with TRBJ2-1; 9 bases map to TRBD2. This CDR3 is built from 15 residues. Losses at the gene ends were 3 bases for V and 8 bases for J; bases not matched to a gene: 8. CDR1 SGHDN and CDR2 FVKESK come from the germline V gene. The DNA of the CDR3 is TGTGCCAGCAGCCAGGGACTAGCTACTGACTATGAGCAGTTCTTC. Residues: CASSQGLATDYEQFF.

V and J are TRBV3-1 and TRBJ2-5; a possible D gene is TRBD2 (5 bases). Near its end, the DNA agrees better with TRBJ2-7, so the J call may be wrong. CDR3 size: 14 residues. Germline-derived CDR1 and CDR2 are LGHDT and YNNKEL (reference sequence). CDR3 nucleotide sequence: TGTGCCAGCAGTCGGACTGGGGTTGATATCGAGCAGTACTTC. It codes for CASSRTGVDIEQYF.

The chain employs TRBV20-1 and TRBJ1-5; TRBD1 matches at 9 bases. Germline-derived CDR1 and CDR2 are DFQATT and SNEGSKA (reference sequence). This CDR3 has 14 amino acids. The V segment lost 7 bases and the J segment 7 bases; nucleotides outside the gene matches: 11. The CDR3 coding sequence is TGCAGTGGTGGACCGGGACAGGGACACCAGCCCCAGCATTTT. Encoded protein: CSGGPGQGHQPQHF.

The chain carries TRBV5-1 and TRBJ1-2; 9 bases fit TRBD1. The germline gives CDR1 SGHRS, CDR2 YFSETQ. The CDR3 is 14 amino acids. Trimming cost V 4 bases and J 8 bases; bases outside gene matches: 9. CDR3 protein: CASSTRDRVKGYTF. Written as DNA, the CDR3 is TGCGCCAGCAGCACCCGGGACAGGGTGAAAGGCTACACCTTC.

DNA for the CDR3: TGCAGCGTTGTTGTTCTGCAGACCCAGTACTTC. Translating it yields CSVVVLQTQYF. The V call is TRBV29-1, the J call TRBJ2-5; unclear D gene. From germline, CDR1 is SQVTM and CDR2 ANQGSEA. V lost 4 bases and J lost 6, with 9 bases in between. The CDR3 is 11 residues long.

The gene calls are TRBV20-1 and TRBJ1-2, with 9 bases matching TRBD1. The CDR3 is made up of 14 amino acids. The J segment lost 4 bases and the V segment lost 3 bases, leaving 6 bases of the junction unmatched. Germline V gene lookup returns CDR1 DFQATT and CDR2 SNEGSKA (reference sequence). This chain's CDR3 is CSARPRQGVYGYTF. As DNA, the CDR3 is TGCAGTGCTAGGCCTAGACAGGGGGTCTATGGCTACACCTTC.

The chain joins TRBV4-2 to TRBJ2-5; 8 bases are shared with TRBD2. CDR1 is LGHNA and CDR2 is YNFKEQ in the germline V gene. V lost 8 bases and J lost 5; bases outside the gene matches: 7. The CDR3 runs 13 residues. Here the CDR3 reads CASFRGGDETQYF. CDR3 DNA sequence: TGTGCCAGCTTCCGGGGGGGCGACGAGACCCAGTACTTC.

The gene calls are TRBV6-2 or TRBV6-3 and TRBJ2-5; 11 bases are a match to TRBD2. Germline V gives CDR1 MNHEY, CDR2 SVGEGT. Losses at the gene ends were 4 bases for V and 1 base for J; bases not matched to a gene: 5. The CDR3 has 16 amino acids. For the CDR3, the DNA is TGTGCCAGCAGTTCCAGACTAGCGGGACGCCAAGAGACCCAGTACTTC. It specifies CASSSRLAGRQETQYF.

This chain links TRBV5-1 with TRBJ2-7, with TRBD1 identical over 7 bases. After removal of 2 bases from V and 4 bases from J, the junction contained 3 bases not matched to a gene. This CDR3 is 13 amino acids long. Germline loops: CDR1 SGHRS, CDR2 YFSETQ. CDR3 DNA: TGCGCCAGCAGCTTCTACAGGGGTTACGAGCAGTACTTC. It translates to CASSFYRGYEQYF.

This sequence joins TRBV15 and TRBJ2-5, with 7 nucleotides matching TRBD2. CDR1 is LNHNV, CDR2 YYDKDF, per germline (reference sequence). J was trimmed by 10 bases and V by 0 bases; bases with no gene match: 8. The CDR3 runs 14 residues. The CDR3 reads CATSREVSGRYQYF. CDR3 nucleotides: TGTGCCACCAGCAGAGAGGTTAGCGGGCGCTACCAGTACTTC.

The chain combines TRBV7-2 with TRBJ1-5; 7 bases agree with TRBD1. There are 14 residues in the CDR3. The V and J ends lost 5 bases and 4 bases, in that order; junction bases with no gene match: 5. Germline V gives CDR1 SGHTA, CDR2 FQGNSA. The CDR3 DNA sequence: TGTGCCAGCAGCCTGGGACAGCCGAATCAGCCCCAGCATTTT. Its protein is CASSLGQPNQPQHF.

The V call is TRBV11-1, the J call TRBJ1-1, with D unclear. V gave up 5 bases and J gave up 5 bases, with 15 bases separating them. The CDR3 contains 14 residues. From germline, CDR1 is SGHAT and CDR2 FQDESV (reference sequence). For the CDR3, the DNA is TGTGCCAGCAGCACACGCAAGAGGGAGACTGAAGCTTTCTTT. This sequence encodes CASSTRKRETEAFF.

The sample holds many counts of this clonotype. The chain recombines TRBV5-5 with TRBJ2-5, with 7 nucleotides matching TRBD2. The ends lost 0 bases at V and 5 bases at J; junction bases unmatched: 1. The germline gives CDR1 SGHKS, CDR2 YYEKEE (reference sequence). This CDR3 region has 13 residues. CDR3 sequence: CASSLGGSETQYF. CDR3 DNA: TGTGCCAGCAGCTTGGGCGGGAGTGAGACCCAGTACTTC.